This TCR beta chain was documented in a study of CD8+CD57+ T cells in acquired aplastic anemia. Study-level information: DNA per sorted CD4+ or CD8+ sample ranged roughly 0.19 to 27.4 ug, averaging around 3 ug.

Previously, flow cytometry had revealed CD8+CD57+ cell expansion in the patients chosen for sequencing. Each patient had severe acquired aplastic anemia. Germline V gene sequence: CDR1 ENHRY, CDR2 SYGVKD. Trimming pared 6 bases from V and 8 bases from J, leaving 13 bases between. This CDR3 spans 12 amino acids. A remark on this clonotype: Its matching antigen is unknown.

Researchers used genomic DNA as the template to profile TCR beta VDJ and CDR3. Each CDR3 protein gets one entry after TCRdb re-called the reads with MiXCR. The profile covers approximately 80,000 distinct CDR3 sequences, with about three quarters appearing a single time and about 82% taken by the ten largest. Study-level points and caveats: Simpson's diversity of CD8+ cells was not significantly different in patients compared with controls. Researchers report that around 29 CD8+ CDR3 sequences appeared in both patients and controls.

The clonotype comes from a human donor with aplastic anemia. Sequencing input: sorted CD4+, CD8+, or CD8+CD57+ T cells (not recorded which) from PBMCs. The V call is TRBV10-3, the J call TRBJ2-5, with D tentatively TRBD1 or TRBD2 (5 bases each). In DNA form, the CDR3 reads TGTGCCATCAGGACAGACGAGGGTACCCAGTACTTC. Translated, it gives CAIRTDEGTQYF.